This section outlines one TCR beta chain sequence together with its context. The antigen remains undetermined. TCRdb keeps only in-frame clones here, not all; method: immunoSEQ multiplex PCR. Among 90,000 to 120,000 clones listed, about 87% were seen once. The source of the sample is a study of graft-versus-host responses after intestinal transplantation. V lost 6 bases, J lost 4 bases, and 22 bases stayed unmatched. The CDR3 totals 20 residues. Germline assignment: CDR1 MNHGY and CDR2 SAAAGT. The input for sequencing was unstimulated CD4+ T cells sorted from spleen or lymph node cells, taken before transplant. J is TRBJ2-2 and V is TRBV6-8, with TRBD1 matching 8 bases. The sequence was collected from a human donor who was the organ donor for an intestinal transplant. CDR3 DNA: TGTGCCAGCAGAAATCTCCTAAAGGGGTGCAGGGGGCTTGTCACCGGGGAGCTGTTTTTT. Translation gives CASRNLLKGCRGLVTGELFF.